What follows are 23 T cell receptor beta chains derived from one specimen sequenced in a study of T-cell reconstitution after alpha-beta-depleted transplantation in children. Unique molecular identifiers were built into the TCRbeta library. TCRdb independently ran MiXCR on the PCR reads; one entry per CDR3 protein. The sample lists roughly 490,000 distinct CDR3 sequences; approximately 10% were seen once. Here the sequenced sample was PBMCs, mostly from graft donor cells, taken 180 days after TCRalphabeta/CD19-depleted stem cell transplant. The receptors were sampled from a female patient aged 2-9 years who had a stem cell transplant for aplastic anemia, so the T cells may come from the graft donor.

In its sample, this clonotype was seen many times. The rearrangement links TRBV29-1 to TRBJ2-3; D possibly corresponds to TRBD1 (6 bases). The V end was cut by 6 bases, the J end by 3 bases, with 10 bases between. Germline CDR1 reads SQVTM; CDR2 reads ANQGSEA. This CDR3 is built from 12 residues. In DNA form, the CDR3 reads TGCAGCGTCGAGGGGGATACAGATACGCAGTATTTT. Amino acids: CSVEGDTDTQYF.

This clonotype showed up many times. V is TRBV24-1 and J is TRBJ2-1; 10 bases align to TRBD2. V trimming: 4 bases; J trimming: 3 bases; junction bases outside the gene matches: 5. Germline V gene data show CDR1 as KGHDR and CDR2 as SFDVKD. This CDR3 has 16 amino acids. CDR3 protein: CATSDPLAGVYNEQFF. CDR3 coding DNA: TGTGCCACCAGTGACCCTCTAGCGGGGGTCTACAATGAGCAGTTCTTC.

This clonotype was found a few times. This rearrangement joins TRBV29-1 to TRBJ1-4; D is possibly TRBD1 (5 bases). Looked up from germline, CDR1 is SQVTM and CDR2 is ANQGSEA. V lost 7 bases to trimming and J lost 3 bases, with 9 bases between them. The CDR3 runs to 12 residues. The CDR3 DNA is TGCAGCGGGCGGGACCCTAATGAAAAACTGTTTTTT. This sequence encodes CSGRDPNEKLFF.

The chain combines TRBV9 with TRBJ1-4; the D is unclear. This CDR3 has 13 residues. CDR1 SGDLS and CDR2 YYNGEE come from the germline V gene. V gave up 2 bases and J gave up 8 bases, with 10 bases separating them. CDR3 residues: CASSVHAEEKLFF. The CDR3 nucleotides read TGTGCCAGCAGCGTCCACGCGGAAGAAAAACTGTTTTTT.

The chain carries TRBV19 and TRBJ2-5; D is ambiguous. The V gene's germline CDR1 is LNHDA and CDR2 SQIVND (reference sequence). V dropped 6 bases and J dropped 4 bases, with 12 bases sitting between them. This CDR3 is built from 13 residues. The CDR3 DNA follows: TGTGCCAGTAGCACCAAAAAAATAGAGACCCAGTACTTC. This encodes CASSTKKIETQYF.

The CDR3 protein is CASSEGAGVNEQFF. CDR3 coding DNA: TGTGCCAGCAGTGAAGGAGCGGGAGTGAATGAGCAGTTCTTC. The genes are TRBV6-1 and TRBJ2-1, with 8 nucleotides matching TRBD2. The CDR3 is 14 residues long. Germline V gene data show CDR1 as MNHNS and CDR2 as SASEGT. The trim removed 1 base at V and 7 bases at J, leaving 3 bases unmatched.

CDR3 region: CASSTLGGGFASGNTIYF. The CDR3 coding sequence is TGTGCCAGCAGTACCCTTGGTGGAGGGTTCGCCTCTGGAAACACCATATATTTT. This rearrangement joins TRBV25-1 to TRBJ1-3; D not resolved. The V end was cut by 5 bases, the J end by 0 bases, with 20 bases between. This CDR3 is 18 amino acids long. Per germline, CDR1 MGHDK and CDR2 SYGVNS.

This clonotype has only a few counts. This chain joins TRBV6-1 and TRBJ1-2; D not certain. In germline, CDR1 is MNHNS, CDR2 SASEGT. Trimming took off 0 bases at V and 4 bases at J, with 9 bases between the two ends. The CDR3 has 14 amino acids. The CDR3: CASSEARRIYGYTF. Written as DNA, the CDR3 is TGTGCCAGCAGTGAAGCAAGGCGGATCTATGGCTACACCTTC.

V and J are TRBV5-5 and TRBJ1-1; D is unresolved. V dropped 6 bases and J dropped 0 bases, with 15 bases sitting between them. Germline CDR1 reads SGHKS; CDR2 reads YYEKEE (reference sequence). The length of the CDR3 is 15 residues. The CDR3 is CASNTQTALNTEAFF. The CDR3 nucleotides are TGTGCCAGCAACACACAAACAGCCCTGAACACTGAAGCTTTCTTT.

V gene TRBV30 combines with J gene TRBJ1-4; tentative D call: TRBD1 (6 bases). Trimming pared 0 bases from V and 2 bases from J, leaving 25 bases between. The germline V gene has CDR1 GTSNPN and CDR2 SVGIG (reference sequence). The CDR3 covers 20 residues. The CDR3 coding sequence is TGTGCCTGGAGTGTATCGGTACTGGGGGCAGGGTTGGTGACTAATGAAAAACTGTTTTTT. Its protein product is CAWSVSVLGAGLVTNEKLFF.

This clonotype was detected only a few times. This CDR3 reads CASSQGAPGANVLTF. For the CDR3, the DNA is TGTGCCAGCAGTCAGGGGGCGCCTGGGGCCAACGTCCTGACTTTC. The chain employs TRBV27 and TRBJ2-6; 8 nucleotides agree with TRBD1. This CDR3 comprises 15 residues. From germline, CDR1 is MNHEY and CDR2 SMNVEV (reference sequence). V dropped 5 bases and J dropped 2; count of bases not matched to a gene: 2.

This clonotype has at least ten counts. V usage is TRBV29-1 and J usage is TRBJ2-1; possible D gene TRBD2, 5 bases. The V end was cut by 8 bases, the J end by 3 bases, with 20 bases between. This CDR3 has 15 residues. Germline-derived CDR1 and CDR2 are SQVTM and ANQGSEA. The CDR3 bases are TGCAGCCTACTAGGATTCCTCGAGGGCTACAATGAGCAGTTCTTC. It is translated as CSLLGFLEGYNEQFF.

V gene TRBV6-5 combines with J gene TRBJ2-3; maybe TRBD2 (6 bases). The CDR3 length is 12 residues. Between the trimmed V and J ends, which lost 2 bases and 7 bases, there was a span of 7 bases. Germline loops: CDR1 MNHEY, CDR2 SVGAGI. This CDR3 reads CASSYGGYTQYF. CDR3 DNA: TGTGCCAGCAGTTACGGGGGGTATACGCAGTATTTT.

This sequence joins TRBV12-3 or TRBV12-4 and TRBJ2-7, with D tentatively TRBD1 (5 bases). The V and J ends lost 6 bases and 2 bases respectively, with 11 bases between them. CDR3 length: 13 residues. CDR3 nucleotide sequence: TGTGCCAGCAGGCTGACAGACACCTACGAGCAGTACTTC. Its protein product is CASRLTDTYEQYF.

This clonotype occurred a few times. CDR3 in amino acids: CSASGFNQPQHF. CDR3 in DNA: TGCAGTGCTAGCGGGTTCAATCAGCCCCAGCATTTT. The gene calls are TRBV20-1 and TRBJ1-5, with D uncertain. The CDR3 length is 12 residues. V lost 3 bases, J lost 3 bases, and 6 bases lay in between. Germline CDR1 reads DFQATT; CDR2 reads SNEGSKA (reference sequence).

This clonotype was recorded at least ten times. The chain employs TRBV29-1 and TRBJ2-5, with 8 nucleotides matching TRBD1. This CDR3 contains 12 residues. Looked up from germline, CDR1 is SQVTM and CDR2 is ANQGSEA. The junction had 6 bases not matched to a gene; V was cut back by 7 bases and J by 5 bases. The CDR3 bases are TGCAGCGGGACAGGGATTGGCGAGACCCAGTACTTC. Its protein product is CSGTGIGETQYF.

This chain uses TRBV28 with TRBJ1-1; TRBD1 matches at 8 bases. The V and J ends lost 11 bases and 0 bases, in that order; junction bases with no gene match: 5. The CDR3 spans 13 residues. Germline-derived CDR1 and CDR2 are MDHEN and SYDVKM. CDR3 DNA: TGTGCCGGGAACAGGGGGGTGAACACTGAAGCTTTCTTT. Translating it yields CAGNRGVNTEAFF.

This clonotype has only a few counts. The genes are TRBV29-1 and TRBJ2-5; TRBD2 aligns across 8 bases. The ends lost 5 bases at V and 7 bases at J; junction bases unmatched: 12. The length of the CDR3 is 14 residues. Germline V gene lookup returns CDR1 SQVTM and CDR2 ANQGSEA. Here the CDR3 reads CSVLLRGAGLTQYF. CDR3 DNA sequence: TGCAGCGTTCTGTTGCGGGGGGCCGGTCTGACCCAGTACTTC. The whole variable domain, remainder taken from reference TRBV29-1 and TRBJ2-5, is SAVISQKPSRDICQRGTSLTIQCQVDSQVTMMFWYRQQPGQSLTLIATANQGSEATYESGFVIDKFPISRPNLTFSTLTVSNMSPEDSSIYLCSVLLRGAGLTQYFGPGTRLLVL.

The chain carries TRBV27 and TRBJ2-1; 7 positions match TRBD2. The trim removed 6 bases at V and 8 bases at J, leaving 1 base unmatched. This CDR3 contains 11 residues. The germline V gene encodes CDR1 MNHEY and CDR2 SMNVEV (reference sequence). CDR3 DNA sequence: TGTGCCAGCAGGGGAGGGGATGAGCAGTTCTTC. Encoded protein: CASRGGDEQFF.

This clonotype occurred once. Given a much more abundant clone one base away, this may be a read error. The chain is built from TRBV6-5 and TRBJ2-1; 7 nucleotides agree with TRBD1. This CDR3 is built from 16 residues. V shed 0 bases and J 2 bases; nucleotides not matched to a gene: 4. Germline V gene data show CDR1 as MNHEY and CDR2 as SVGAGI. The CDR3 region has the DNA TGTGCCAGCAGTTACTCGGGCAGGGGGACCTACAATGAGCAGTTCTTC. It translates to CASSYSGRGTYNEQFF.

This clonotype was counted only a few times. CDR3 protein: CASSSLTSGDTDTQYF. CDR3 nucleotide sequence: TGTGCCAGCAGCTCATTGACTAGCGGGGATACAGATACGCAGTATTTT. V gene TRBV5-4 combines with J gene TRBJ2-3; 11 bases match TRBD2. From germline, CDR1 is SGHNT and CDR2 YYREEE (reference sequence). J was trimmed by 3 bases and V by 3 bases; bases with no gene match: 6. The CDR3 loop spans 16 amino acids.

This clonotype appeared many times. The CDR3 sequence: CSARTSANTGELFF. CDR3 in DNA: TGCAGTGCGAGGACTAGCGCGAACACCGGGGAGCTGTTTTTT. This rearrangement joins TRBV20-1 to TRBJ2-2; 9 nucleotides match TRBD2. CDR3 length: 14 residues. V shed 6 bases and J 0 bases; nucleotides not matched to a gene: 2. Germline-derived CDR1 and CDR2 are DFQATT and SNEGSKA (reference sequence).

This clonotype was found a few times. In DNA form, the CDR3 reads TGCAGCGTTGCAGCGAGAGTCACCTACGAGCAGTACTTC. This translates into CSVAARVTYEQYF. The gene calls are TRBV29-1 and TRBJ2-7; D is uncertain. CDR3 length: 13 residues. Trimming shortened V by 4 bases and J by 2 bases, and 12 bases separated the two germline ends. Germline V gives CDR1 SQVTM, CDR2 ANQGSEA.